Listed below are T cell receptor beta chains from one sample, sequenced in a study of T cells in localized non-small cell lung cancer. Profiling relied on immunoSEQ multiplex PCR, and the TCRdb table lists in-frame clones only, not all of them. The profile shows some 71,000 clones, 80% to 90% of them singletons. Sequencing was performed on peripheral blood, taken before any cancer treatment. These receptors originate from a female donor of 60 years or more with stage I lung adenocarcinoma. The CDR3 runs from the conserved cysteine through the conserved F or W. A D gene is named only where the DNA matches it firmly. Not every row has a clone size; where given, it reads once, few, many or a size class.

d_call	v_call	clone_size	j_call	cdr3_aa	cdr3_nt
TRBD2	TRBV5-1	once	TRBJ2-3	CASKKLAGGQDTQYF	TGCGCCAGCAAGAAACTAGCGGGGGGGCAAGATACGCAGTATTTT
NA	TRBV28	NA	TRBJ1-3	CASNRGSGNTIYF	TGTGCCAGCAATCGAGGCTCTGGAAACACCATATATTTT
NA	TRBV6-4	once	TRBJ1-2	CASVPGGDTIPFFGYTF	TGTGCCAGCGTGCCGGGGGGGGACACCATCCCGTTTTTTGGCTACACCTTC
TRBD1	TRBV29-1	NA	TRBJ2-7	CSVEDKTGWGSYEQYF	TGCAGCGTTGAAGACAAGACAGGGTGGGGGTCTTACGAGCAGTACTTC
TRBD1	TRBV5-1	NA	TRBJ1-1	CASSLDRTGPREAFF	TGCGCCAGCAGCTTGGATCGGACAGGACCACGGGAAGCTTTCTTT
TRBD2	TRBV6-1	NA	TRBJ2-7	CASTLTGGKSYEQYF	TGTGCCAGCACATTAACGGGGGGGAAATCCTACGAGCAGTACTTC
TRBD1	TRBV5-1	NA	TRBJ1-1	CASSFGDRMNTEAFF	TGCGCCAGCAGCTTTGGGGACAGAATGAACACTGAAGCTTTCTTT
TRBD2	TRBV11-2	NA	TRBJ2-1	CASSLLAGEENEQFF	TGTGCCAGCAGCTTACTAGCGGGAGAGGAGAATGAGCAGTTCTTC
NA	TRBV12-2	NA	TRBJ1-2	CASRSSSTGQRYGYTF	TGTGCAAGTCGCTCTAGTAGTACCGGACAGCGATATGGCTACACCTTC
TRBD2	TRBV5-6	NA	TRBJ2-5	CASSGQAGTSGRGETQYF	TGTGCCAGCAGCGGTCAAGCCGGGACTAGCGGGAGAGGGGAGACCCAGTACTTC
NA	TRBV2	NA	TRBJ1-1	CASSERADLNTEAFF	TGTGCCAGCAGTGAGCGGGCAGATCTGAACACTGAAGCTTTCTTT
NA	TRBV11-3	NA	TRBJ1-1	CASSTLQNTEAFF	TGTGCCAGCAGCACACTCCAGAACACTGAAGCTTTCTTT
NA	TRBV18	once	TRBJ2-5	CASSLGQETQYF	TGTGCCAGCTCCCTTGGTCAAGAGACCCAGTACTTC
TRBD2	TRBV11-2	NA	TRBJ2-1	CASSLVSGIFNEQFF	TGTGCCAGCAGCTTAGTTAGCGGGATATTCAATGAGCAGTTCTTC
NA	TRBV7-6	few	TRBJ2-1	CASSANGGGAFIEQFF	TGTGCCAGCAGCGCCAACGGAGGGGGGGCGTTTATTGAGCAGTTCTTC
TRBD2	TRBV6-1	NA	TRBJ2-5	CASSGGGGETQYF	TGTGCCAGCAGCGGGGGGGGAGGGGAGACCCAGTACTTC
NA	TRBV30	NA	TRBJ1-5	CAWSTGSQPQHF	TGTGCCTGGAGTACAGGGTCACAGCCCCAGCATTTT
NA	TRBV18	NA	TRBJ2-3	CASSPAGAGADTQYF	TGTGCCAGCTCACCAGCGGGGGCCGGGGCAGATACGCAGTATTTT
NA	TRBV10-3	few	TRBJ1-3	CAISEGSGSRGNTIYF	TGTGCCATCAGTGAGGGGTCTGGAAGTCGGGGAAACACCATATATTTT
TRBD2	TRBV4-2	NA	TRBJ2-3	CASSRLLAGADTQYF	TGTGCCAGCAGCCGACTTCTAGCGGGGGCAGATACGCAGTATTTT
TRBD1	TRBV18	NA	TRBJ1-3	CASGEQGLSGNTIYF	TGTGCCAGCGGGGAACAGGGGTTGTCTGGAAACACCATATATTTT
NA	TRBV5-1	NA	TRBJ2-3	CASSLETDTQYF	TGCGCCAGCAGCTTGGAAACAGATACGCAGTATTTT
NA	TRBV6-5	NA	TRBJ2-7	CASSHNYEQYF	TGTGCCAGCAGTCACAACTACGAGCAGTACTTC
NA	TRBV30	few	TRBJ1-1	CAWRIRTEAFF	TGTGCCTGGAGAATTCGCACTGAAGCTTTCTTT
NA	TRBV25-1	NA	TRBJ1-1	CASSESGQKNTEAFF	TGTGCCAGCAGTGAATCGGGGCAGAAGAACACTGAAGCTTTCTTT
NA	TRBV19	NA	TRBJ2-7	CASSPQGGYEQYF	TGTGCCAGTAGTCCCCAGGGAGGCTACGAGCAGTACTTC
NA	TRBV19	NA	TRBJ2-5	CASRGAVTQYF	TGTGCCAGTAGGGGTGCGGTGACCCAGTACTTC
TRBD2	TRBV4-1	NA	TRBJ2-7	CASSRPTSGTTYEQYF	TGCGCCAGCAGCCGACCGACTAGCGGGACGACTTACGAGCAGTACTTC
TRBD1	TRBV7-6	NA	TRBJ2-1	CASSTRQGVMDEQFF	TGTGCCAGCAGCACCCGACAGGGTGTGATGGATGAGCAGTTCTTC
NA	TRBV27	NA	TRBJ2-7	CASSLATGEQYF	TGTGCCAGCAGTCTAGCTACGGGCGAGCAGTACTTC
TRBD1	TRBV7-2	NA	TRBJ2-7	CASNQPDRGNYEQYF	TGTGCCAGCAACCAACCCGACAGGGGCAATTACGAGCAGTACTTC
NA	TRBV5-1	NA	TRBJ2-6	CASSPSRDPSSGANVLTF	TGCGCCAGCAGCCCATCCCGGGATCCTAGCTCTGGGGCCAACGTCCTGACTTTC
NA	TRBV6-4	NA	TRBJ1-1	CASSLWEGLEAFF	TGTGCCAGCTCTTTATGGGAGGGGCTAGAAGCTTTCTTT
NA	TRBV19	NA	TRBJ2-5	CASSIQGRQETQYF	TGTGCCAGTAGTATCCAGGGTAGGCAAGAGACCCAGTACTTC
NA	TRBV7-2	NA	TRBJ1-4	CASSRGPEKLFF	TGTGCCAGCAGCAGAGGTCCTGAAAAACTGTTTTTT
NA	TRBV5-6	NA	TRBJ2-1	CASSPGLPNEQFF	TGTGCCAGCAGCCCGGGACTCCCCAATGAGCAGTTCTTC
NA	TRBV9	NA	TRBJ1-3	CASSLPGTFSGNTIYF	TGTGCCAGCAGCCTCCCCGGGACATTCTCTGGAAACACCATATATTTT
NA	TRBV2	once	TRBJ2-2	CASSEWGVDTGELFF	TGTGCCAGCAGTGAGTGGGGGGTGGACACCGGGGAGCTGTTTTTT
TRBD2	TRBV6-1	NA	TRBJ2-1	CASRKLAGGYNEQFF	TGTGCCAGCAGAAAACTAGCGGGAGGTTACAATGAGCAGTTCTTC
NA	TRBV7-3	NA	TRBJ2-1	CASSLSVQTLREQFF	TGTGCCAGCAGCTTAAGCGTGCAAACCCTAAGGGAGCAGTTCTTC
NA	TRBV5-8	NA	TRBJ2-5	CASSLNRQVIETQYF	TGTGCCAGCAGCTTGAATCGACAGGTGATAGAGACCCAGTACTTC
TRBD1	TRBV6-1	NA	TRBJ2-5	CASSFRGQETQYF	TGTGCCAGCAGTTTCAGGGGGCAAGAGACCCAGTACTTC
NA	TRBV7-3	NA	TRBJ2-1	CASSSKGSWNEQFF	TGTGCCAGCAGCTCAAAGGGATCCTGGAATGAGCAGTTCTTC
NA	TRBV28	NA	TRBJ1-4	CASRDFVGVREKLFF	TGTGCCAGCAGAGATTTTGTGGGGGTCCGTGAAAAACTGTTTTTT
TRBD1	TRBV15	once	TRBJ1-4	CATSRPGTAREKLFF	TGTGCCACCAGCCGCCCCGGGACAGCCCGTGAAAAACTGTTTTTT